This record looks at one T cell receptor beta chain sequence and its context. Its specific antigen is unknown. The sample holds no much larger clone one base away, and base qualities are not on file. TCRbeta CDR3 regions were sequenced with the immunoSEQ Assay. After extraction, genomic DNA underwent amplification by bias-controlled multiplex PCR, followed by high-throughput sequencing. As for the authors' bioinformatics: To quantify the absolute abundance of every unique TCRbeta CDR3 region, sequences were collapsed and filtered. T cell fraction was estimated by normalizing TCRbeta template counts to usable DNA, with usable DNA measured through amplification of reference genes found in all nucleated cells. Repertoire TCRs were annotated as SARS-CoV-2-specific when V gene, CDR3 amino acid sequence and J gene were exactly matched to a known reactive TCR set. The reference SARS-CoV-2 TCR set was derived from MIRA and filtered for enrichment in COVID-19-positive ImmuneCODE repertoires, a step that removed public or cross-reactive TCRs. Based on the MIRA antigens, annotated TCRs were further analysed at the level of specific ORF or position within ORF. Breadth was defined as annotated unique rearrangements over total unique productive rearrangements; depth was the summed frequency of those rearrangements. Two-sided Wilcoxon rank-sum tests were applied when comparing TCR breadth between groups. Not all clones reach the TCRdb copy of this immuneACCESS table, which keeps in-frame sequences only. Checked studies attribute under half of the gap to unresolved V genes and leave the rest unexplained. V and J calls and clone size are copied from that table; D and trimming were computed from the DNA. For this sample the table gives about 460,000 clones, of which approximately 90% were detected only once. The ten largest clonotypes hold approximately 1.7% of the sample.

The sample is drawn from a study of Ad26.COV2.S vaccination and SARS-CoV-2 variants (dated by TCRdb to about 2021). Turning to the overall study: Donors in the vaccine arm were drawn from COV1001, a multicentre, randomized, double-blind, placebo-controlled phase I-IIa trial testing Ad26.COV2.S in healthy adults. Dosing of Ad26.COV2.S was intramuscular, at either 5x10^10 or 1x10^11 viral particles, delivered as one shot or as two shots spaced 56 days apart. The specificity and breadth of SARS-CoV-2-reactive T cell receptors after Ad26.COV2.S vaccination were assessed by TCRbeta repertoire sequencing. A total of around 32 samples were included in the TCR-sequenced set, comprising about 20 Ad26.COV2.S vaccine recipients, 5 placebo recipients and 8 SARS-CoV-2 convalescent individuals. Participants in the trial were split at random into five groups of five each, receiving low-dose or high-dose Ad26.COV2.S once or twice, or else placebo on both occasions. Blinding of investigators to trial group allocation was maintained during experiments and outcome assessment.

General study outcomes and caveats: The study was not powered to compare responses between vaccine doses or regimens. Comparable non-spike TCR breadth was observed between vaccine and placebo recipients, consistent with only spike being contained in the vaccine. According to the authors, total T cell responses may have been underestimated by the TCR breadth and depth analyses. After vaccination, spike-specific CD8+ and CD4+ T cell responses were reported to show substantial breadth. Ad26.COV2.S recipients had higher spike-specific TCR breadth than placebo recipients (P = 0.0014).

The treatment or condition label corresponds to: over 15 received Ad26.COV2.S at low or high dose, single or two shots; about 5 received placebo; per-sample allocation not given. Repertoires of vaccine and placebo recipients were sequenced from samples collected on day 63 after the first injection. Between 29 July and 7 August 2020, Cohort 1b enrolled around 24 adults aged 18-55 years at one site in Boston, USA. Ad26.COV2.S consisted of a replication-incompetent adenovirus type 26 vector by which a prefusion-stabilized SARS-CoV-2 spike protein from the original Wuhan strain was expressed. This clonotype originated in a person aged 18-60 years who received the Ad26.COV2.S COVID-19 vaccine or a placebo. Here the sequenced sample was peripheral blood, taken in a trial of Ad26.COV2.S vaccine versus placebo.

DNA sequence: TGCGCCAGCAGCTTGGCGGCAGCCCGTCGGAGCACTGAAGCTTTCTTT. The resulting protein is CASSLAAARRSTEAFF. Rearrangement joined TRBV5-1 to TRBJ1-1, with no confidently assigned D gene. The CDR3 runs 16 amino acids, cysteine and phenylalanine included. Kept here is only the CDR3 DNA, which spans 48 bases and is read in frame from base 1. Deletion took 0 bases off V and 4 bases off J, with a span of 16 bases between the germline ends. CDR1 and CDR2, looked up from the germline V gene, are SGHRS and YFSETQ.